A selection of T cell receptor beta chains follows, all from one sample in a study of beta chain features in type 1 diabetes. Clones were sequenced by immunoSEQ multiplex PCR, and TCRdb holds only the in-frame ones, with some missing. The sample lists 500,000 to 700,000 clones, about a sixth occurring once. Sequencing was performed on naive CD4+ T cells from blood. These receptors all come from a man between 18 and 35 years old in good health. The CDR3 runs from the conserved cysteine through the conserved F or W. D genes are given only for firm matches. A row's size may be missing; if present it is once, few, many or a size class.

V	D	size	J	CDR3	DNA
TRBV13	-	few	TRBJ1-2	CASSFRRLGYTF	TGTGCCAGCAGCTTCCGGAGGCTCGGCTACACCTTC
TRBV10-3	-	few	TRBJ2-5	CASAQAQETQYF	TGTGCCAGTGCTCAGGCTCAAGAGACCCAGTACTTC
TRBV7-2	TRBD2	few	TRBJ2-7	CASSLLPSGAEQYF	TGTGCCAGCAGCCTCTTACCTAGCGGGGCCGAGCAGTACTTC
TRBV7-6	-	-	TRBJ2-5	CASSLVRGNGETQYF	TGTGCCAGCAGCTTAGTGAGGGGGAATGGGGAGACCCAGTACTTC
TRBV9	-	-	TRBJ2-3	CASSILGDTQYF	TGTGCCAGCAGCATTCTTGGAGATACGCAGTATTTT
TRBV18	TRBD1	few	TRBJ2-1	CASSLGQGAHEQFF	TGTGCCAGCTCACTCGGACAGGGGGCACATGAGCAGTTCTTC
TRBV9	-	-	TRBJ2-5	CASSAQGRETQYF	TGTGCCAGCAGCGCACAGGGCCGCGAGACCCAGTACTTC
TRBV7-9	-	-	TRBJ1-1	CASSPEAHTEAFF	TGTGCCAGCAGCCCAGAGGCCCACACTGAAGCTTTCTTT
TRBV21-1	-	few	TRBJ2-2	CASSINPGLGFGNTGELFF	TGTGCCAGCAGCATAAATCCGGGACTAGGGTTCGGGAACACCGGGGAGCTGTTTTTT
TRBV27	-	few	TRBJ2-1	CASTHGQGTRNEQFF	TGTGCCAGCACCCATGGACAGGGGACTAGAAATGAGCAGTTCTTC
TRBV5-1	-	few	TRBJ2-7	CASSLAVGQTFVGEQYF	TGCGCCAGCAGCTTGGCCGTTGGACAAACTTTCGTAGGCGAGCAGTACTTC
TRBV28	-	few	TRBJ1-2	CASNLKGYGYTF	TGTGCCAGCAACCTGAAAGGGTATGGCTACACCTTC
TRBV5-4	-	-	TRBJ2-5	CASSRGRDQETQYF	TGTGCCAGCAGCCGGGGACGGGACCAAGAGACCCAGTACTTC
TRBV28	TRBD2	few	TRBJ2-5	CASKLAGAQETQYF	TGTGCCAGCAAACTAGCGGGAGCTCAAGAGACCCAGTACTTC
TRBV11-2	-	few	TRBJ2-5	CASSLSGRGQETQYF	TGTGCCAGCAGCTTATCCGGTAGGGGCCAAGAGACCCAGTACTTC
TRBV7-2	-	-	TRBJ2-2	CASSSNTGELFF	TGTGCCAGCAGCTCGAACACCGGGGAGCTGTTTTTT
TRBV4-3	-	few	TRBJ2-5	CASSQEHRVPETQYF	TGCGCCAGCAGCCAAGAGCACAGGGTCCCAGAGACCCAGTACTTC
TRBV28	-	-	TRBJ1-2	CASSLLGYGYTF	TGTGCCAGCAGTTTGCTCGGTTATGGCTACACCTTC
TRBV7-3	-	-	TRBJ2-2	CASSRDRGTGELFF	TGTGCCAGCAGCCGGGACCGAGGGACCGGGGAGCTGTTTTTT
TRBV27	TRBD1	few	TRBJ2-5	CASSLQGEETQYF	TGTGCCAGCAGTTTACAGGGGGAAGAGACCCAGTACTTC
TRBV7-3	TRBD1	-	TRBJ2-7	CASSPGTGAFHEQYF	TGTGCCAGCAGCCCCGGGACAGGGGCTTTCCACGAGCAGTACTTC
TRBV5-1	TRBD1	few	TRBJ1-1	CASSLDTDRYEAFF	TGCGCCAGCAGCTTGGATACGGACAGGTATGAAGCTTTCTTT
TRBV7-2	-	-	TRBJ2-1	CASSLVLRSPYNEQFF	TGTGCCAGCAGCTTAGTACTAAGGTCCCCCTACAATGAGCAGTTCTTC
TRBV4-1	-	few	TRBJ2-1	CASSQAPRGEQFF	TGCGCCAGCAGCCAAGCTCCGCGAGGTGAGCAGTTCTTC
TRBV5-1	TRBD1	few	TRBJ2-3	CASSWSDRGVTDTQYF	TGCGCCAGCAGCTGGTCGGACAGGGGGGTAACAGATACGCAGTATTTT
TRBV2	-	-	TRBJ2-6	CASRAGIGANVLTF	TGTGCCAGCAGGGCGGGGATTGGGGCCAACGTCCTGACTTTC
TRBV7-2	-	-	TRBJ1-4	CASSLGGSNEKLFF	TGTGCCAGCAGCTTAGGAGGGTCTAATGAAAAACTGTTTTTT
TRBV5-4	TRBD1	-	TRBJ1-5	CASSLGQGRDSNQPQHF	TGTGCCAGCAGCCTGGGACAGGGGCGTGATAGCAATCAGCCCCAGCATTTT
TRBV5-4	TRBD2	-	TRBJ2-7	CASSLWGGTEQYF	TGTGCCAGCAGCTTGTGGGGGGGGACCGAGCAGTACTTC
TRBV14	TRBD1	few	TRBJ2-7	CASSLGGTGLYEQYF	TGTGCCAGCAGCTTGGGTGGGACAGGGCTCTACGAGCAGTACTTC
TRBV14	TRBD1	few	TRBJ1-2	CASSQVGQALIFF	TGTGCCAGCAGCCAAGTGGGACAGGCCTTGATTTTCTTC
TRBV25-1	-	few	TRBJ1-4	CASSVVQSGKLFF	TGTGCCAGCAGTGTGGTCCAGAGCGGAAAACTGTTTTTT
TRBV21-1	-	-	TRBJ2-2	CASTSSLHGELFF	TGTGCCAGCACCAGCTCCCTGCACGGGGAGCTGTTTTTT
TRBV30	TRBD1	-	TRBJ2-1	CAWGQGANEQFF	TGTGCCTGGGGACAGGGGGCCAATGAGCAGTTCTTC
TRBV7-8	TRBD1	-	TRBJ1-2	CASSTRQGINYGYTF	TGTGCCAGCAGCACTAGACAGGGCATAAACTATGGCTACACCTTC
TRBV27	TRBD1	-	TRBJ2-3	CASSQTGEPQYF	TGTGCCAGCAGTCAGACAGGGGAGCCGCAGTATTTT